This passage covers 30 T cell receptor beta chains from one sample sequenced in a study of cytomegalovirus exposure and HLA in healthy donors. PCR amplification relied on 60 Vbeta primers (plus 13 Jbeta primers). Generated by immunoSEQ multiplex PCR, the TCRdb table keeps only in-frame clones and is missing some. The sample has around 140,000 clones, about four fifths seen once. Sequencing input: PBMCs. Source of these receptors: a male donor in good health and CMV-seronegative.

This chain connects TRBV7-9 to TRBJ2-7; D is perhaps TRBD1 (7 bases). The CDR3 contains 15 residues. Trimming took off 1 base at V and 4 bases at J, with 14 bases between the two ends. The germline CDR1 and CDR2 sequences are SEHNR and FQNEAQ (reference sequence). DNA for the CDR3: TGTGCCAGCAGCTTAGATTCAGGGGGGCGTTACGAGCAGTACTTC. It translates to CASSLDSGGRYEQYF.

The chain joins TRBV18 to TRBJ1-2, with 7 bases matching TRBD1. The CDR3 is 12 residues long. Germline trimming cut 6 bases from V and 8 bases from J; bases unmatched to any gene: 6. CDR1 is KGHSH, CDR2 LQKENI, per germline. The CDR3 DNA follows: TGTGCCAGCTCGCCAGACAGGGCGGGCTACACCTTC. It is translated as CASSPDRAGYTF.

This rearrangement joins TRBV29-1 to TRBJ1-2, with D possibly TRBD1 on 6 matching bases. The CDR3 length is 11 residues. V dropped 0 bases and J dropped 8 bases, with 7 bases sitting between them. Per the germline V gene, CDR1 is SQVTM and CDR2 is ANQGSEA. The CDR3 protein is CSVEDTGGYTF. Here the CDR3 DNA reads TGCAGCGTTGAAGATACAGGGGGCTACACCTTC.

V is TRBV30 and J is TRBJ1-1, with 12 nucleotides matching TRBD1. CDR3 size: 14 residues. The germline CDR1 and CDR2 sequences are GTSNPN and SVGIG (reference sequence). V shed 3 bases and J 5 bases; nucleotides not matched to a gene: 4. The CDR3 loop reads CAWRGQGAGTEAFF. For the CDR3, the DNA is TGTGCCTGGAGGGGACAGGGGGCGGGTACTGAAGCTTTCTTT.

This clone was detected a few times. This chain links TRBV7-9 with TRBJ2-1; D remains ambiguous. The CDR3 is 11 amino acids. Germline V gives CDR1 SEHNR, CDR2 FQNEAQ (reference sequence). Trimming shortened V by 5 bases and J by 11 bases, and 10 bases separated the two germline ends. CDR3 amino acids: CASSLSGQQFF. The CDR3 DNA sequence: TGTGCCAGCAGCCTATCTGGGCAGCAGTTCTTC.

CDR3 in DNA: TGTGCCAGAAGACCGGCGATAGCGGGCCCAACGGAGAATGAGCAGTTCTTC. Its protein product is CARRPAIAGPTENEQFF. J is TRBJ2-1 and V is TRBV5-3; 7 bases align to TRBD2. TRBV5-3 counts as an open reading frame of uncertain function. The CDR3 loop spans 17 amino acids. V gave up 5 bases and J gave up 7 bases; unmatched junction bases: 18.

The count of this clone is one. The chain joins TRBV29-1 to TRBJ2-1, with D tentatively TRBD2 (6 bases). The CDR3 is 14 residues long. V was trimmed by 4 bases and J by 2 bases, leaving 12 bases between them. Germline CDR1 is SQVTM and CDR2 is ANQGSEA. CDR3 protein: CSVGSGVTYNEQFF. CDR3 DNA sequence: TGCAGCGTTGGGTCGGGAGTTACCTACAATGAGCAGTTCTTC.

The chain uses TRBV18 and TRBJ1-2, with D unclear. CDR3 length: 13 residues. The V gene lost 0 bases and the J gene lost 8 bases, with 10 bases spanning the gap. From germline, CDR1 is KGHSH and CDR2 LQKENI. The CDR3 DNA reads as TGTGCCAGCTCACCACCGCTTTCGGGAGGCTACACCTTC. This codes for CASSPPLSGGYTF.

The J gene is TRBJ2-7, the V gene TRBV6-5, with D perhaps matching TRBD2 (6 bases). Germline CDR1 MNHEY, CDR2 SVGAGI. V dropped 4 bases and J dropped 4 bases, with 11 bases sitting between them. The CDR3 runs to 13 residues. The CDR3: CASSSRTTYEQYF. The CDR3, as DNA: TGTGCCAGCAGTTCTCGGACTACATACGAGCAGTACTTC.

This clone was observed a few times. The chain is built from TRBV7-9 and TRBJ1-1; D call uncertain. Trimming removed 4 bases at V and 5 bases at J, with 11 bases between. The CDR3 totals 13 residues. Germline V lookup: CDR1 SEHNR, CDR2 FQNEAQ (reference sequence). The CDR3 DNA sequence: TGTGCCAGCAGCTACACCCCGGGGACTGAAGCTTTCTTT. It translates to CASSYTPGTEAFF.

This clone has more than one count but fewer than ten. The rearrangement links TRBV12-5 to TRBJ2-7; D is unclear. CDR1 is LGHNT and CDR2 is FRNRAP in the germline V gene. The CDR3 loop spans 14 amino acids. Trimming removed 7 bases from V and 6 bases from J, with 19 bases in between. The CDR3 bases are TGTGCTAGTGCCAACCTCGAGGCGTCTATCGAGCAGTACTTC. The encoded protein is CASANLEASIEQYF.

The chain has TRBV10-3 and TRBJ1-2; 7 positions agree with TRBD1. V dropped 6 bases and J dropped 7; count of bases not matched to a gene: 5. Germline V CDR1 and CDR2: ENHRY, SYGVKD. The CDR3 is 12 residues long. The CDR3 is CAISADRAGYTF. As DNA, the CDR3 is TGTGCCATCAGCGCTGACAGGGCTGGCTACACCTTC.

The V and J genes are TRBV7-9 and TRBJ2-3, with 12 bases identical to TRBD2. The CDR3 sequence is 16 residues long. V lost 1 base, J lost 3 bases, and 2 bases stayed unmatched. The germline CDR1 and CDR2 sequences are SEHNR and FQNEAQ (reference sequence). CDR3 sequence: CASSLGTSGETDTQYF. DNA of the CDR3: TGTGCCAGCAGCTTAGGGACTAGCGGGGAGACAGATACGCAGTATTTT.

The DNA of the CDR3 is TGCGCCAGCAGCCGACCGGGACAGGGGGATGGCTACACCTTC. This translates into CASSRPGQGDGYTF. The V gene is TRBV10-2, the J gene TRBJ1-2; 11 bases line up with TRBD1. The V gene's germline CDR1 is WSHSY and CDR2 SAAADI. The CDR3 consists of 14 residues. Trimming cost V 6 bases and J 6 bases; bases outside gene matches: 6.

The chain joins TRBV18 to TRBJ2-5, with 7 bases identical to TRBD1. Matching the DNA end better, TRBJ2-7 makes the J call doubtful. The length of the CDR3 is 15 residues. The V gene's germline CDR1 is KGHSH and CDR2 LQKENI. CDR3 coding DNA: TGTGCCAGCTCACCTCAGGGACAGAGGTCCTACGAGCAGTACTTC. Translated: CASSPQGQRSYEQYF.

The chain uses TRBV2 and TRBJ1-1, with 9 nucleotides matching TRBD1. Germline assignment: CDR1 SNHLY and CDR2 FYNNEI. The CDR3 contains 14 residues. The V and J ends lost 0 bases and 8 bases, in that order; junction bases with no gene match: 4. The CDR3 loop is CASSEAGGQGEAFF. CDR3 coding DNA: TGTGCCAGCAGTGAAGCGGGGGGACAGGGCGAAGCTTTCTTT. The full variable domain, completed using reference TRBV2 and TRBJ1-1, is EPEVTQTPSHQVTQMGQEVILRCVPISNHLYFYWYRQILGQKVEFLVSFYNNEISEKSEIFDDQFSVERPDGSNFTLKIRSTKLEDSAMYFCASSEAGGQGEAFFGQGTRLTVV.

The V call is TRBV7-8, the J call TRBJ1-2; tentatively, D is TRBD1 (5 bases). Germline V CDR1 and CDR2: SGHVS, FQNEAQ. CDR3 size: 15 residues. V was pared by 0 bases and J by 3 bases, with 11 bases between. CDR3 coding DNA: TGTGCCAGCAGCTTAGCGTGGGGCGGAGACTATGGCTACACCTTC. It specifies CASSLAWGGDYGYTF.

This chain connects TRBV10-3 to TRBJ1-6; D unresolved. V gave up 8 bases and J gave up 5 bases, with 19 bases separating them. The CDR3 runs 16 residues. Germline CDR1 reads ENHRY; CDR2 reads SYGVKD. The CDR3 reads CAISNAFTENNSPLHF. The CDR3 DNA reads as TGTGCCATCTCTAACGCCTTTACAGAGAATAATTCACCCCTCCACTTT.

The V and J genes are TRBV27 and TRBJ2-3; unclear D gene. The CDR3 is 13 amino acids. The germline gives CDR1 MNHEY, CDR2 SMNVEV (reference sequence). V was trimmed by 3 bases and J by 4 bases, leaving 8 bases between them. The CDR3 sequence: CASSFRRPDTQYF. CDR3 DNA sequence: TGTGCCAGCAGTTTCCGGAGACCAGATACGCAGTATTTT.

The chain couples TRBV2 to TRBJ2-5, with D possibly TRBD1 on 6 matching bases. The CDR3 is 13 amino acids. Trimming shortened V by 5 bases and J by 7 bases, and 14 bases separated the two germline ends. CDR1 is SNHLY and CDR2 is FYNNEI in the germline V gene. The CDR3 DNA reads TGTGCCAGCAGTCCGGACAGTCAGGCGACCCAGTACTTC. Protein sequence: CASSPDSQATQYF.

V usage is TRBV5-1 and J usage is TRBJ2-5; 9 nucleotides align to TRBD2. Losses at the gene ends were 1 base for V and 0 bases for J; bases not matched to a gene: 13. In germline, CDR1 is SGHRS, CDR2 YFSETQ. CDR3 size: 19 residues. CDR3: CASSLMRTAGGLYQETQYF. CDR3 coding DNA: TGCGCCAGCAGCTTGATGAGGACAGCGGGGGGACTCTACCAAGAGACCCAGTACTTC. The full variable domain, rest sourced from reference TRBV5-1 and TRBJ2-5, is KAGVTQTPRYLIKTRGQQVTLSCSPISGHRSVSWYQQTPGQGLQFLFEYFSETQRNKGNFPGRFSGRQFSNSRSEMNVSTLELGDSALYLCASSLMRTAGGLYQETQYFGPGTRLLVL.

The rearrangement uses TRBV5-1 and TRBJ1-2; D perhaps matches TRBD1 (5 bases). V was shortened by 2 bases and J by 6 bases, with 14 bases between the two germline ends. The CDR3 is made up of 14 amino acids. Germline V lookup: CDR1 SGHRS, CDR2 YFSETQ. The CDR3 is CASSFSGEMDGYTF. DNA of the CDR3: TGCGCCAGCAGCTTTTCGGGGGAAATGGATGGCTACACCTTC.

Comments on this clone: The same CDR3 arises from other DNA sequences in this sample as well. The chain carries TRBV29-1 and TRBJ2-5, with 14 bases that match TRBD2. CDR3 length equals 20 residues. The ends lost 8 bases at V and 5 bases at J; junction bases unmatched: 25. The germline CDR1 and CDR2 sequences are SQVTM and ANQGSEA. CDR3 loop: CSFQYGQGGTSGGRGETQYF. CDR3 nucleotides: TGCAGCTTCCAGTATGGACAAGGGGGGACTAGCGGGGGCCGCGGGGAGACCCAGTACTTC.

V is TRBV30 and J is TRBJ1-5, with a weak D call TRBD1 (6 bases). The CDR3 spans 13 residues. Trimming took 1 base from V and 5 from J, leaving 9 bases between them. CDR1 and CDR2 from the germline V gene are GTSNPN and SVGIG (reference sequence). CDR3 sequence: CAWSAAGDQPQHF. The CDR3 DNA is TGTGCCTGGAGTGCTGCAGGGGATCAGCCCCAGCATTTT.

The gene calls are TRBV5-6 and TRBJ1-3, with D possibly TRBD1 on 5 matching bases. Germline V lookup: CDR1 SGHDT, CDR2 YYEEEE. CDR3 size: 15 residues. The V end was cut by 2 bases, the J end by 0 bases, with 9 bases between. CDR3 DNA sequence: TGTGCCAGCAGCTTTTGGGGGGTCTCTGGAAACACCATATATTTT. Amino acid sequence: CASSFWGVSGNTIYF.

This clone was detected only a few times. V gene TRBV5-6 combines with J gene TRBJ1-4; D unresolved. Trimming took 6 bases from V and 2 from J, leaving 17 bases between them. The germline gives CDR1 SGHDT, CDR2 YYEEEE. This CDR3 region has 16 residues. The CDR3 spells CASTLAGSSTNEKLFF. The CDR3 coding sequence is TGTGCCAGCACCTTAGCGGGGTCATCGACTAATGAAAAACTGTTTTTT.

The rearrangement joins TRBV19 to TRBJ1-1; TRBD1 matches at 12 bases. Per the germline V gene, CDR1 is LNHDA and CDR2 is SQIVND (reference sequence). V trimming: 5 bases; J trimming: 5 bases; junction bases outside the gene matches: 9. The CDR3 spans 16 residues. Here the CDR3 reads CASSPLPGQGATEAFF. CDR3 bases: TGTGCCAGTAGTCCCCTACCGGGACAGGGGGCTACTGAAGCTTTCTTT.

The V gene is TRBV4-2, the J gene TRBJ2-1; unclear D gene. There are 15 residues in the CDR3. CDR1 is LGHNA and CDR2 is YNFKEQ in the germline V gene. V was trimmed by 0 bases and J by 6 bases, leaving 12 bases between them. CDR3 DNA sequence: TGTGCCAGCAGCCAAGATCGTATGGCATTCAATGAGCAGTTCTTC. It encodes CASSQDRMAFNEQFF.

V is TRBV4-1 and J is TRBJ2-1; a possible D gene is TRBD1 (6 bases). The CDR3 is 21 amino acids. The V gene lost 4 bases and the J gene lost 0 bases, with 28 bases spanning the gap. CDR1 is MGHRA and CDR2 is YSYEKL in the germline V gene. The CDR3 protein is CASSLPGTPGRKTSSYNEQFF. For the CDR3, the DNA is TGCGCCAGCAGCCTTCCCGGGACACCGGGACGCAAGACGAGCTCCTACAATGAGCAGTTCTTC.

J is TRBJ2-3 and V is TRBV13, with 9 bases lining up with TRBD1. The CDR3 spans 17 residues. After removal of 4 bases from V and 2 bases from J, the junction contained 10 bases not matched to a gene. Germline V gene sequence: CDR1 PRHDT, CDR2 FYEKMQ (reference sequence). CDR3 sequence reads: CASSSLGDRGITDTQYF. The DNA for the CDR3 is TGTGCCAGCAGCTCCCTAGGTGACAGGGGGATCACAGATACGCAGTATTTT.